The rows below give T cell receptor beta chains drawn from one sample of a study of blood T cell repertoires in COVID-19. Sequencing used immunoSEQ multiplex PCR; TCRdb keeps in-frame clones, though not all of them. This sample yields around 67,000 clones, of which just under 85% are seen a single time; less than 45% belongs to the top ten. The sequenced sample consisted of peripheral blood. Receptors were obtained from a man in his 70s with acute or convalescent COVID-19. The CDR3 runs from the conserved cysteine through the conserved F or W. The D gene is left open where the match is weak. Size is stated for part of the rows, as once, few or many counts, or as a class when the clone is expanded.

V	size	J	D	CDR3	DNA
TRBV7-9	NA	TRBJ1-2	TRBD1	CASSLKVQGQSGYTF	TGTGCCAGCAGCTTAAAGGTACAGGGGCAGAGTGGCTACACCTTC
TRBV7-9	NA	TRBJ2-1	NA	CASSLASAGPNNEQFF	TGTGCCAGCAGCTTAGCGTCGGCAGGGCCGAACAATGAGCAGTTCTTC
TRBV4-1	NA	TRBJ2-5	NA	CASSQDPTRETQYF	TGCGCCAGCAGCCAAGATCCGACAAGAGAGACCCAGTACTTC
TRBV10-1	NA	TRBJ2-1	NA	CASSKWGEPPFF	TGCGCCAGCTCGAAGTGGGGGGAACCCCCGTTCTTC
TRBV10-1	many	TRBJ2-2	NA	CASSGRRDTGELFF	TGCGCCAGCAGCGGGAGACGGGACACCGGGGAGCTGTTTTTT
TRBV7-2	NA	TRBJ1-3	NA	CASSSNRVSGNTIYF	TGTGCCAGCAGCTCAAACAGAGTCTCTGGAAACACCATATATTTT
TRBV24-1	NA	TRBJ2-3	NA	CATSAATGTDTQYF	TGTGCCACCAGCGCAGCCACAGGGACAGATACGCAGTATTTT
TRBV6-4	few	TRBJ2-2	NA	CASSDSPDTGELFF	TGTGCCAGCAGTGACTCCCCGGACACCGGGGAGCTGTTTTTT
TRBV25-1	NA	TRBJ2-5	TRBD2	CASSYMGGKETQYF	TGTGCCAGCAGTTACATGGGAGGGAAAGAGACCCAGTACTTC
TRBV2	NA	TRBJ2-5	NA	CASSDRGLARETQYF	TGTGCCAGCAGTGACCGGGGATTGGCTAGAGAGACCCAGTACTTC
TRBV5-1	NA	TRBJ1-1	NA	CASSLFIGQSNTEAFF	TGCGCCAGCAGCCTATTTATTGGACAGTCGAACACTGAAGCTTTCTTT
TRBV5-4	once	TRBJ1-6	TRBD1	CASSSTGSWSPLHF	TGTGCCAGCAGCTCGACAGGGAGTTGGTCACCCCTCCACTTT
TRBV5-4	NA	TRBJ1-4	TRBD1	CASSLDRGGANEKLFF	TGTGCCAGCAGCTTGGACAGGGGGGGAGCTAATGAAAAACTGTTTTTT
TRBV7-3	NA	TRBJ2-5	TRBD2	CASSLASGGVRYF	TGTGCCAGCAGCTTAGCTAGCGGGGGCGTGAGGTACTTC
TRBV5-8	once	TRBJ1-1	NA	CASPGRTEAFF	TGTGCCAGCCCAGGGCGCACTGAAGCTTTCTTT
TRBV6-5	NA	TRBJ1-5	TRBD1	CASGRDSYQPQHF	TGTGCCAGCGGACGGGACAGTTATCAGCCCCAGCATTTT
TRBV6-1	NA	TRBJ2-1	NA	CASSEIRGNNEQFF	TGTGCCAGCAGTGAAATTAGAGGGAACAATGAGCAGTTCTTC
TRBV5-4	few	TRBJ2-1	NA	CASSRLANNEQFF	TGTGCCAGCAGCCGCCTAGCGAACAATGAGCAGTTCTTC
TRBV19	NA	TRBJ2-2	TRBD2	CASSMVAGGPELFF	TGTGCCAGTAGTATGGTAGCGGGAGGTCCGGAGCTGTTTTTT
TRBV7-3	NA	TRBJ2-5	NA	CASSRGNQETQYF	TGTGCCAGCAGCCGGGGTAACCAAGAGACCCAGTACTTC
TRBV27	NA	TRBJ2-6	NA	CASRGAGAGANVLTF	TGTGCCAGCCGGGGAGCAGGGGCTGGGGCCAACGTCCTGACTTTC
TRBV2	NA	TRBJ2-5	NA	CASSESPRQETQYF	TGTGCCAGCAGTGAATCGCCACGGCAAGAGACCCAGTACTTC